This TCR beta chain was sequenced for a study of cytomegalovirus exposure and HLA in healthy donors (dated by TCRdb to 2015 to 2018). Study-wide context: An earlier analysis of 550 to 700 of the donors reported 250 to 350 Gb of sequence data and 100 million to 140 million unique TCR beta sequences from around 200 million T cells. High-throughput TCR immunosequencing, statistical association of individual TCRs with disease status, and machine learning were combined to predict cytomegalovirus infection status. To study patterns of TCR occurrence, a later analysis re-analyzed previously published TCR beta repertoires from several hundred donors and added high-resolution HLA genotyping. In the later analysis, no new phenotypic data were used to find candidate immune exposures; instead, reliance was placed on TCR beta sequences and their occurrence across donors. Across 300 to 400 genotyped donors of the cohort, an average of roughly 230,000 unique TCR beta nucleotide sequences per donor were sequenced, and roughly 18% of those sequences were non-productive. Roughly five DR-DQ haplotypes were handled as single units for association and clustering because linkage in the cohort was strong. HLA typing included class I and class II loci at four-digit resolution. An earlier analysis of around 580 of the donors used high-throughput TCR beta sequencing to judge whether each TCR beta V gene segment behaved as functional or pseudogenic. The aim of the study was to test whether cataloging public T cell receptors could identify signatures of past pathogen exposure. Donor age, sex, ethnicity and CMV serostatus were collected together with the repertoire data. Of the 398 genotyped donors, less than 85% were placed in the genetic ancestry cluster associated with self-reported Caucasian donors. The number of typed donors differed by locus: about 620-630 for A, B, C, DRB1 and DQB1; approximately 520 for DQA1; over 600 for DPA1; and around 470 for DPB1. In a later genetic analysis, genome-wide SNP genotypes for about 55% of the roughly 700 donors were used, and that subset was treated as a discovery cohort. The study used immunosequencing to profile the T cell repertoires of around 600 subjects and linked those repertoires to cytomegalovirus serostatus. An early release covering 550 to 650 HLA-typed donors comprised approximately 290 gigabases of sequencing data and around 86 million unique TCR sequences. In addition to the first cohort of approximately 670 subjects, a separate validation cohort of 130 or so different subjects was used. All discovery cohort repertoires had been generated using a single sequencing platform. The investigation overall reported the following: In a later analysis, the rate of TCR association differed among HLA loci, with DRB1 alleles having the most associated TCRs and HLA-C alleles having the fewest. A later analysis found that HLA-associated TCR beta chains were more clonally expanded and had lower generation probabilities than equally common non-associated chains. In a later analysis, about 16,000 TCR beta sequences were associated with specific HLA alleles at a false discovery rate of 0.05. In a later genetic analysis, fewer N-insertions in productive TCRs were reported among donors in an Asian-associated ancestry cluster than the approximately 630-donor mean. While some public TCRs were present in many individuals, most TCR sequences turned up only very rarely across donors. Assigning TCR associations to individual alleles was difficult when HLA alleles, especially DR and DQ, strongly co-occurred. A few of the identified cytomegalovirus-associated TCR beta chains were confirmed in vitro to be specific for cytomegalovirus antigens. Because counts were too low, some 17 rarely observed V segments, including chromosome 9 orphons, were excluded from the earlier analysis of some 540 of the donors. A further reported finding was that TCR beta sequences accurately predicted the HLA-A and HLA-B alleles for most subjects in the first cohort. Only TCR beta chains were sequenced in this cohort, and the absence of alpha or paired-chain data limited detectable features. The presence/absence analyses assumed that sequencing depth was roughly uniform across donors, and that assumption may not be true. Several of the top co-occurrence clusters appeared to be linked to parvovirus B19, influenza, CMV and Epstein-Barr virus, according to a later analysis. Linkage disequilibrium might explain the correlated functional status among segregating V segments, but an unknown experimental factor could not be ruled out. A cluster of highly shared sequence variants was judged likely to be a technical artifact of the sequencing pipeline. In a later genetic analysis, a missense DCLRE1C variant was associated with V-gene and J-gene trimming of TCR beta chains, and the association was replicated in an independent cohort. Because HLA typing was unavailable for some donors at each locus, only the typed subset was used in association tests. Cytomegalovirus status was reported to be diagnosed by the classifier with high specificity and sensitivity in both the original and validation cohorts. In the study, around 150 TCR beta chains were listed as associated with cytomegalovirus. According to a later analysis, most CMV-associated TCR beta chains appeared to be HLA-restricted, and the HLA associations seemed to be driven largely by CMV exposure. In an earlier analysis of some 540 of the donors, most TCR beta V segments appeared in productive rearrangements about 90% or about 30% of the time, broadly matching IMGT annotations. The authors suggested that the approach could potentially be extended to other disease states and immunological phenotypes. Some IMGT-functional V segments, including TRBV6-2 and TRBV6-3, could not be distinguished by the 87-base-pair reads and were therefore excluded. For the cohort, immune exposure information was limited to CMV serostatus.

The library was prepared using the immunoSEQ multiplex PCR assay. For the multiplex PCR, a mixture combining 60 forward primers for TCR Vbeta segments and 13 reverse primers for TCR Jbeta segments was used. The CDR3 region of rearranged TCR beta genes was amplified from genomic DNA with a multiplex PCR assay. The amplified TCR beta libraries were sequenced on the Illumina HiSeq System as 87-base-pair reads. Per the source publication's procedure: A later analysis counted about 80 million unique TCR beta chains across the 700 or so repertoires, and some 11 million of these chains were shared by at least two donors. Raw reads were error-corrected and collapsed into unique sequences with a nearest-neighbor algorithm that merged closely related sequences to remove PCR and sequencing errors. CDR3 sequences were aligned to IMGT reference sequences to assign V, D and J gene segments. For a sequence to be retained, a match of at least six nucleotides to both a V gene segment and a J gene segment was required. Rearrangements were classified as productive when the CDR3 lacked stop codons and remained in frame with V and J, and all other rearrangements were classified as non-productive. Following IMGT convention, CDR3 was defined as the stretch from the second conserved V-encoded cysteine up to the conserved J-encoded phenylalanine. In an earlier analysis of 550 to 650 of the donors, sequences lacking an unambiguous match to a single V gene segment were excluded. An earlier analysis of some 500 of the donors classified V segments as functional when productive rearrangements were above 56.7% and as segregating when the standard deviation between donors was above 5%. A statistical classification framework was developed to diagnose cytomegalovirus status using the catalog of TCR beta chain sequences. In a later analysis, TCR nucleotide sequences were compared against IMGT/GENE-DB human TR gene sequences so that V and J genes could be assigned. In a later analysis, CDR3 sequences and most-parsimonious VDJ recombination scenarios were assigned using the TCRdist pipeline. A later analysis defined each TCR beta chain by its CDR3 amino acid sequence plus V-gene family, and excluded reads lacking a unique V-gene family. A later analysis removed roughly 590 highly shared, low-generation-probability nucleotide sequences to deal with suspected cross-contamination and a sequencing artifact. In a later analysis, a clonal expansion index for each public chain was calculated from normalized within-repertoire ranks of inferred template counts. A later analysis computed generation probabilities with a VDJ recombination model fitted to out-of-frame rearrangements, and checked the results against IGoR. In a later analysis, TCR-TCR, TCR-HLA and TCR-CMV co-occurrence was scored with hypergeometric tests, and a repertoire-size bias correction was applied to TCR pairs. To estimate false discovery rates, a later analysis permuted the HLA or CMV assignments 20 times. A later analysis grouped co-occurring TCRs with DBSCAN, adding TCRdist sequence similarity when clustering within HLA-allele-positive subsets. Repertoires with fewer than 30,000 or more than 120,000 public chains were left out of co-occurrence clustering, as were five repertoires with anomalous nucleotide sharing. This immuneACCESS table, as held by TCRdb, lists in-frame sequences with V and J called but not all clones. Of the missing ones, under half trace to an unresolved V gene in checked studies; the others have no known cause. V and J calls and clone size follow that table, whereas D and trimming were derived from the DNA. Recorded for this sample are some 44,000 clones; 75% to 90% of them occurred a single time. The ten biggest clones cover around 8% of the sample.

The cohort consisted of 666 healthy bone marrow donors. All cohort members were sampled while nominally healthy, although unrecorded immune exposures were likely present. The donor was CMV seropositive and belonged to the group of about 290 seropositive cohort members. Each donor provided a peripheral blood sample, and peripheral blood mononuclear cells were used for TCR beta sequencing. Genomic DNA extraction from the blood cell samples was performed with the Qiagen DNeasy Blood Extraction Kit. Reading from cysteine to phenylalanine, the CDR3 counts 16 amino acids. CDR3 DNA only is kept here, 48 bases in frame from base 1. CDR1 is given as SGHVS and CDR2 as FNYEAQ, both from the germline V gene. Trimming costs V 1 base and J 0 bases, and their ends lie 9 bases apart. A note on this clone: This receptor's antigen is unknown. Base qualities are not at hand, and no much larger clone is one base apart.

Sample: PBMCs. Recombination joined TRBV7-6 with TRBJ2-2; the D gene cannot be named for sure. This clonotype was obtained from a woman in her thirties or forties in good health and CMV-seropositive. The CDR3 amino acid sequence is: CASSLGASSNTGELFF. The DNA sequence follows: TGTGCCAGCAGCTTAGGCGCTTCCTCGAACACCGGGGAGCTGTTTTTT.